Sequencing of this T cell receptor (beta chain) was carried out in a study of technical replicates of blood from a handful of donors. Some clones are missing from TCRdb's copy, which holds only in-frame ones; the method was immunoSEQ multiplex PCR. The table shows tens of thousands of clones, with about 93% occurring only once. Germline lookup yields CDR1 SEHNR and CDR2 FQNEAQ (reference sequence). The V and J ends lost 8 bases and 8 bases respectively, with 16 bases between them. The length of the CDR3 is 13 residues. V is TRBV7-9 and J is TRBJ2-1; weak D call: TRBD2 (5 bases). Sequencing was performed on PBMCs. This clonotype originated in a human donor in good health. Some clones in this sample may be carry-over from other donors' samples. The CDR3 nucleotides are TGTGCCAGCCTAGGCTTGTTCGGGGATGAGCAGTTCTTC. It translates to CASLGLFGDEQFF.